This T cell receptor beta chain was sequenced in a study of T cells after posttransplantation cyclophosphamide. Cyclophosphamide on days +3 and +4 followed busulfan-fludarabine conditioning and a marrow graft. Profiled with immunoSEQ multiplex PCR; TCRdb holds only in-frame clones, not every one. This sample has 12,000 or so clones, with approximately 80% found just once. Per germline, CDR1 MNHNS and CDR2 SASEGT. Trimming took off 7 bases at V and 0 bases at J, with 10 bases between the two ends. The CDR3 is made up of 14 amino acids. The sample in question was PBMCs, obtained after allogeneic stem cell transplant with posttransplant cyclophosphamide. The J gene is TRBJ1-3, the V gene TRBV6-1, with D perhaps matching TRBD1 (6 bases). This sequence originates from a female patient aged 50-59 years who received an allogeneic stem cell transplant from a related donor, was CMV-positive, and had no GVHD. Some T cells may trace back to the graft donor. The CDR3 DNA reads TGTGCCAGCACCGGACAGATCTCTGGAAACACCATATATTTT. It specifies CASTGQISGNTIYF.